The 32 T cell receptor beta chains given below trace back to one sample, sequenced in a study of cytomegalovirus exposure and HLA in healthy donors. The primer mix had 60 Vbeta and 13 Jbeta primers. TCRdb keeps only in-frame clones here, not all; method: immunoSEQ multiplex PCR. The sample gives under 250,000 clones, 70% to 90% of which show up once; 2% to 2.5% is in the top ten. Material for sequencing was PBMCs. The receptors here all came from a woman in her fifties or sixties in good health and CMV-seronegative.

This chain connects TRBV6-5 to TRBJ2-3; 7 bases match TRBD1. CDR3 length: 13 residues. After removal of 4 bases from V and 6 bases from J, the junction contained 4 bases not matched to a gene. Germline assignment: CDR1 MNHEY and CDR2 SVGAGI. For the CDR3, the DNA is TGTGCCAGCAGTTTCTCACAGGGGGATACGCAGTATTTT. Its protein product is CASSFSQGDTQYF.

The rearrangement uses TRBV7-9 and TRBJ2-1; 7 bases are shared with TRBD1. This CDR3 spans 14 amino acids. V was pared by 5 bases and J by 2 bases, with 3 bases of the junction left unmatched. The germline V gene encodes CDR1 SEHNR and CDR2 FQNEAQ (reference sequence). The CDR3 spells CASSTGQTYNEQFF. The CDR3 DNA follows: TGTGCCAGCAGCACGGGACAGACCTACAATGAGCAGTTCTTC. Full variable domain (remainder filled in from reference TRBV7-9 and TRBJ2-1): DTGVSQNPRHKITKRGQNVTFRCDPISEHNRLYWYRQTLGQGPEFLTYFQNEAQLEKSRLLSDRFSAERPKGSFSTLEIQRTEQGDSAMYLCASSTGQTYNEQFFGPGTRLTVL.

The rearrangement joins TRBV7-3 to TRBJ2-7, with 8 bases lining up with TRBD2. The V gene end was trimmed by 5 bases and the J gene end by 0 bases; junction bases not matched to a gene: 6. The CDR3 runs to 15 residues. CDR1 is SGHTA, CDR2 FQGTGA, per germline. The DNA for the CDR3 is TGTGCCAGCAGCCTCGGGACTAGTCCCTCCTACGAGCAGTACTTC. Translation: CASSLGTSPSYEQYF.

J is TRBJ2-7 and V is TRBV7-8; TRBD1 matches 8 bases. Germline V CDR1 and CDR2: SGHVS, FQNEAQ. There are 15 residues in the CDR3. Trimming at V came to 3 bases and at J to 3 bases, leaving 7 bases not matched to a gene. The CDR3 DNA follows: TGTGCCAGCAGCTTTTCGACAGGGGTTTTCTACGAGCAGTACTTC. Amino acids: CASSFSTGVFYEQYF.

CDR3 region: CASSLQRSLAGGYNEQFF. The CDR3 DNA reads as TGTGCCAGCAGTTTACAAAGATCACTAGCGGGAGGCTACAATGAGCAGTTCTTC. The gene calls are TRBV27 and TRBJ2-1; 12 bases map to TRBD2. J gave up 3 bases and V 2 bases, and 8 bases lay outside the gene matches. From germline, CDR1 is MNHEY and CDR2 SMNVEV (reference sequence). The CDR3 sequence is 18 residues long.

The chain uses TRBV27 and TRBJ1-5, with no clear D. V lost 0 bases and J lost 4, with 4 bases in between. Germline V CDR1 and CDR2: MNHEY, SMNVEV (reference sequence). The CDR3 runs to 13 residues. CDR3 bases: TGTGCCAGCAGTTTATCTCCTAATCAGCCCCAGCATTTT. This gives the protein CASSLSPNQPQHF.

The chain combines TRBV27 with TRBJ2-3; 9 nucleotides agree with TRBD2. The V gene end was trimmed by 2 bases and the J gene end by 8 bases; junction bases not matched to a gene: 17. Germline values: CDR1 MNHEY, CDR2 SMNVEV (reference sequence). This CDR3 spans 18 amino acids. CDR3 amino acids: CASSLVGGAGPSGTTQYF. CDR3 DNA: TGTGCCAGCAGTTTAGTAGGGGGCGCGGGTCCTAGCGGGACTACGCAGTATTTT.

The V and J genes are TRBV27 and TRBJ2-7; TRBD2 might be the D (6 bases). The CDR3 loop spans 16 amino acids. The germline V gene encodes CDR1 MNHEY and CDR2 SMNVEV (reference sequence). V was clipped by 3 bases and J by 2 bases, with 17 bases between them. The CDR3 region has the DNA TGTGCCAGCAGTTTGGCCGGGACTTCAAACGCCTACGAGCAGTACTTC. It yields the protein CASSLAGTSNAYEQYF.

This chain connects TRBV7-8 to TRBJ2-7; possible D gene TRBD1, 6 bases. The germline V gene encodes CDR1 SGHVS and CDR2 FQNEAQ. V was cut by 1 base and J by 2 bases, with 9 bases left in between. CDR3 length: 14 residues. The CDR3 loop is CASSLDRDAYEQYF. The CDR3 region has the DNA TGTGCCAGCAGCTTAGACAGGGATGCCTACGAGCAGTACTTC.

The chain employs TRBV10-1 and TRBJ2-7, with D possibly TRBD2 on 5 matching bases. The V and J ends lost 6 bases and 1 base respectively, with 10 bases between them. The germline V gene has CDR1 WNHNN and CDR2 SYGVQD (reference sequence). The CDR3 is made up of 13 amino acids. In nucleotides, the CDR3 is TGCGCCAGCAGGGGAGACTCTTCCTACGAGCAGTACTTC. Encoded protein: CASRGDSSYEQYF.

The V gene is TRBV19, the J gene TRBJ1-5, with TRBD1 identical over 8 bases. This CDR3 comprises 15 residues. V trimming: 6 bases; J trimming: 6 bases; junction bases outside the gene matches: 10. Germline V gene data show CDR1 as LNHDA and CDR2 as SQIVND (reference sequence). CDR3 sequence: CASRRTGRSLQPQHF. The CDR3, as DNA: TGTGCCAGTAGGAGGACAGGGAGAAGTCTTCAGCCCCAGCATTTT.

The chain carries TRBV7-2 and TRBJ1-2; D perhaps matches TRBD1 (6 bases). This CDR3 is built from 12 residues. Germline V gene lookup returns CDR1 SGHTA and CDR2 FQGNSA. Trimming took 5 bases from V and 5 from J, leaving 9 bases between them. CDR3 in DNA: TGTGCCAGCAGCCCTGGACAGTATGGCTACACCTTC. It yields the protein CASSPGQYGYTF.

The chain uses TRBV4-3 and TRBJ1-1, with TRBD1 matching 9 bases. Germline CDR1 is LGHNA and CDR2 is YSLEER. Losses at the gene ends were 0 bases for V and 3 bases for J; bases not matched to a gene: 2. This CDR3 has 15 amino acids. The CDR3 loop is CASSQETGGHTEAFF. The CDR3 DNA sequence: TGCGCCAGCAGCCAAGAGACAGGGGGTCACACTGAAGCTTTCTTT.

The CDR3, as DNA: TGTGCCAGCAAGTCAGGGTCTGAAGCTTTCTTT. Amino acid sequence: CASKSGSEAFF. The chain carries TRBV6-5 and TRBJ1-1; maybe TRBD1 (5 bases). Germline CDR1 MNHEY, CDR2 SVGAGI. The CDR3 length is 11 residues. Trimming removed 7 bases at V and 6 bases at J, with 9 bases between.

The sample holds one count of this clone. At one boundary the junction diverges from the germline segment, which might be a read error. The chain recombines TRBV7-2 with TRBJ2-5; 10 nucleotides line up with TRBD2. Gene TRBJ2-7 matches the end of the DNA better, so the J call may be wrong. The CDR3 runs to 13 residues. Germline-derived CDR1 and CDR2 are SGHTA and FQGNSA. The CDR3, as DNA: TGTGCCAGCAGCCTAGCGGGAGTATACGAGCAGTACTTC. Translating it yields CASSLAGVYEQYF.

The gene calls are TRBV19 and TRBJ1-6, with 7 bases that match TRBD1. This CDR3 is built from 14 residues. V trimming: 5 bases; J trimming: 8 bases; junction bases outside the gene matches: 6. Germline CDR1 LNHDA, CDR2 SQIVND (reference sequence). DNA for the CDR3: TGTGCCAGTAGTCCCGACAGGGCTGATTCACCCCTCCACTTT. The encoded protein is CASSPDRADSPLHF. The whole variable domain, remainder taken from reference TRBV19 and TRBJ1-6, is DGGITQSPKYLFRKEGQNVTLSCEQNLNHDAMYWYRQDPGQGLRLIYYSQIVNDFQKGDIAEGYSVSREKKESFPLTVTSAQKNPTAFYLCASSPDRADSPLHFGNGTRLTVT.

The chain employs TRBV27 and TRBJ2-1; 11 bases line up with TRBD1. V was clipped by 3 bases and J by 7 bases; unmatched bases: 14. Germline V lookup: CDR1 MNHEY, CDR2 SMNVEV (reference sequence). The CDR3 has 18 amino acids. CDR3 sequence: CASSFRDRGGNQENEQFF. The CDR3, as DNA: TGTGCCAGCAGTTTCCGGGACAGGGGGGGAAACCAGGAGAATGAGCAGTTCTTC.

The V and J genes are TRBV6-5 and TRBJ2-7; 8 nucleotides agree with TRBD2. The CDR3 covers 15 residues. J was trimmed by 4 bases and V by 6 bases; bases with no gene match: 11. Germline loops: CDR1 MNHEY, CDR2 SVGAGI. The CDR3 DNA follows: TGTGCCAGCAGCTATACGATAGGACTAGCATACGAGCAGTACTTC. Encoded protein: CASSYTIGLAYEQYF.

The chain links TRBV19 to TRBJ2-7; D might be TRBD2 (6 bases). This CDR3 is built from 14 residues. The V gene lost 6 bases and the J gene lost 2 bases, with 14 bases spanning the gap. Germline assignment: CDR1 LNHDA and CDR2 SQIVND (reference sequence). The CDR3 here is CASSKVGLAYEQYF. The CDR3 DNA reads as TGTGCCAGTAGCAAGGTGGGACTTGCCTACGAGCAGTACTTC.

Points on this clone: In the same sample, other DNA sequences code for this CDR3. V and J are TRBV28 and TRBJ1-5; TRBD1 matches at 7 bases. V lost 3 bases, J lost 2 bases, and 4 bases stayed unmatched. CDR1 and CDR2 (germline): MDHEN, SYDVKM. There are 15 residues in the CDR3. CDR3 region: CASSFGGGGNQPQHF. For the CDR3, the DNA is TGTGCCAGCAGTTTTGGAGGGGGCGGCAATCAGCCCCAGCATTTT.

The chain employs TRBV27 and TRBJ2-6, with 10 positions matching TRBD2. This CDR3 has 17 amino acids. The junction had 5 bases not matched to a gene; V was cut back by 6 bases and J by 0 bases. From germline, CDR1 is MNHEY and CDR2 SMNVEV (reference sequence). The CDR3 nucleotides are TGTGCCAGCAGCCGGACTAGCGGTGCCTCTGGGGCCAACGTCCTGACTTTC. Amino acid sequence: CASSRTSGASGANVLTF.

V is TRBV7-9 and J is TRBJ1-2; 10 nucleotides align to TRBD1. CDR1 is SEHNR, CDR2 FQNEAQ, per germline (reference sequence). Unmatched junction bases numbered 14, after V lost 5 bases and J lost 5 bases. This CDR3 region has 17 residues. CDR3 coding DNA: TGTGCCAGCAGCCTGACAGGGGGCGCTTCGTCCCAATATGGCTACACCTTC. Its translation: CASSLTGGASSQYGYTF.

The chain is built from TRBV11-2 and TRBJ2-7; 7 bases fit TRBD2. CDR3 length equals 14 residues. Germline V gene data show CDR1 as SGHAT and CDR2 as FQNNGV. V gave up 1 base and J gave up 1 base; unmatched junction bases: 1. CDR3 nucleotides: TGTGCCAGCAGCTTAGGCGGGGGATCCTACGAGCAGTACTTC. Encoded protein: CASSLGGGSYEQYF.

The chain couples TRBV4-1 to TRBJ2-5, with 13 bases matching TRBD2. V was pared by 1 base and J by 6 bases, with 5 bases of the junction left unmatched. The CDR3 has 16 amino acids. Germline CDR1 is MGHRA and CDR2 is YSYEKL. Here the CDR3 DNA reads TGCGCCAGCAGCCAAGCCGGGACTAGCGGGACAAAGACCCAGTACTTC. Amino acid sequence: CASSQAGTSGTKTQYF.

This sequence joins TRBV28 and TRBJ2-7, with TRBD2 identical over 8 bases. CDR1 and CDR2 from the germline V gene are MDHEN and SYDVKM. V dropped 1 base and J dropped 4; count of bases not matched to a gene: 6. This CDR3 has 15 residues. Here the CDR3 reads CASSLSEAGAYEQYF. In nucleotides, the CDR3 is TGTGCCAGCAGTTTATCGGAAGCGGGAGCTTACGAGCAGTACTTC. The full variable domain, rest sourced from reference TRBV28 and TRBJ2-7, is DVKVTQSSRYLVKRTGEKVFLECVQDMDHENMFWYRQDPGLGLRLIYFSYDVKMKEKGDIPEGYSVSREKKERFSLILESASTNQTSMYLCASSLSEAGAYEQYFGPGTRLTVT.

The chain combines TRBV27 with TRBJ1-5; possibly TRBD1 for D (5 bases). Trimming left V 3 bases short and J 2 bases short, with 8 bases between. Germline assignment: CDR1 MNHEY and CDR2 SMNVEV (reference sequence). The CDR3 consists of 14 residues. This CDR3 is CASSLKGRNQPQHF. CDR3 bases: TGTGCCAGCAGTTTGAAGGGGCGCAATCAGCCCCAGCATTTT.

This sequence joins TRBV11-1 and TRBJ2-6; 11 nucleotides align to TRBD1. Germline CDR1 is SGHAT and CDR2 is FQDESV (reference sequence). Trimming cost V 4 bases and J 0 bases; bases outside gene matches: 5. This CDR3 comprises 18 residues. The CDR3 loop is CASSSDRGRFSGANVLTF. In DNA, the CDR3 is TGTGCCAGCAGCTCGGACAGGGGGCGATTCTCTGGGGCCAACGTCCTGACTTTC.

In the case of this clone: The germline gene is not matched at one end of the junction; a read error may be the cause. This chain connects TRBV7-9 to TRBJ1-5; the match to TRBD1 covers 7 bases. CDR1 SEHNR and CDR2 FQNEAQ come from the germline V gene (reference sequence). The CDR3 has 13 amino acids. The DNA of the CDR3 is TGTGCCAGCAGCAGGGACAGCAACCAGCCCCAGCATTTT. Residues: CASSRDSNQPQHF. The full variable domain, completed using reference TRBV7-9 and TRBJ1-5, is DTGVSQNPRHKITKRGQNVTFRCDPISEHNRLYWYRQTLGQGPEFLTYFQNEAQLEKSRLLSDRFSAERPKGSFSTLEIQRTEQGDSAMYLCASSRDSNQPQHFGDGTRLSIL.

CDR3 sequence (DNA): TGTGCCAGCAGCAAGGACAGGGCCGGGACGGGGGAGCTGTTTTTT. It codes for CASSKDRAGTGELFF. The J gene is TRBJ2-2, the V gene TRBV7-2; 8 bases are shared with TRBD1. Trimming cost V 5 bases and J 8 bases; bases outside gene matches: 10. CDR1 SGHTA and CDR2 FQGNSA come from the germline V gene. The length of the CDR3 is 15 residues.

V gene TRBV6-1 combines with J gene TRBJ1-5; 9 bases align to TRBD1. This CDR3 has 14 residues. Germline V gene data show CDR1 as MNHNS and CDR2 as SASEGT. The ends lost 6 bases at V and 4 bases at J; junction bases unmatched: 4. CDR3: CASRPDRGNQPQHF. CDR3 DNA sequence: TGTGCCAGCAGACCGGACAGGGGAAATCAGCCCCAGCATTTT.

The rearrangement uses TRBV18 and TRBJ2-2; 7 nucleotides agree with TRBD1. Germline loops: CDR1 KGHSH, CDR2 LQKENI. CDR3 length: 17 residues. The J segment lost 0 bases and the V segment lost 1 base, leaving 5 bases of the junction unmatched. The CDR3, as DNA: TGTGCCAGCTCACCACTTCGGACAGGTTCGAACACCGGGGAGCTGTTTTTT. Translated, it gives CASSPLRTGSNTGELFF.

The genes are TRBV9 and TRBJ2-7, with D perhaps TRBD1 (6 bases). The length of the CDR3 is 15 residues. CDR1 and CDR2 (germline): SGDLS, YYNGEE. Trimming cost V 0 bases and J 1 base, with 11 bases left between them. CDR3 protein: CASSVAQDRSYEQYF. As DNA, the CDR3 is TGTGCCAGCAGCGTAGCACAGGACAGATCCTACGAGCAGTACTTC.